One sample yielded the 27 T cell receptor beta chains listed below, sequenced in a study of CD8 T cells in Susac syndrome. An amount of RNA that ranged from roughly 0.45 to 1 ug was reverse transcribed with random hexamers. Each CDR3 protein is one row after TCRdb ran MiXCR on the immunoSEQ multiplex PCR reads. In the table there are over 95,000 distinct CDR3 sequences, 92% of which are singletons. Sample: CD8+ T cells from PBMCs. These receptors originate from a human donor in good health.

This clonotype was seen only once. The chain links TRBV2 to TRBJ1-2; 8 bases map to TRBD1. This CDR3 has 14 residues. J gave up 2 bases and V 8 bases, and 7 bases lay outside the gene matches. Germline V gives CDR1 SNHLY, CDR2 FYNNEI. CDR3 nucleotide sequence: TGTGCCAGCTGTCAGGACAGGGACAACTATGGCTACACCTTC. This codes for CASCQDRDNYGYTF.

This chain links TRBV20-1 with TRBJ2-5; 7 bases line up with TRBD1. CDR1 and CDR2 from the germline V gene are DFQATT and SNEGSKA (reference sequence). CDR3 length: 14 residues. The J segment lost 5 bases and the V segment lost 1 base, leaving 7 bases of the junction unmatched. The CDR3 DNA reads TGCAGTGCTAGAGTGACAGGGAATATGGAGACCCAGTACTTC. This gives the protein CSARVTGNMETQYF.

The chain links TRBV4-2 to TRBJ2-7; tentatively, D is TRBD1 or TRBD2 (6 bases each). CDR1 is LGHNA and CDR2 is YNFKEQ in the germline V gene. This CDR3 comprises 15 residues. Trimming removed 0 bases at V and 2 bases at J, with 11 bases between. The CDR3 coding sequence is TGTGCCAGCAGCCAAGATCAGGAGGGGGCCTACGAGCAGTACTTC. This sequence encodes CASSQDQEGAYEQYF.

This chain joins TRBV7-2 and TRBJ1-2; TRBD1 is a possible D gene (5 bases). CDR1 is SGHTA and CDR2 is FQGNSA in the germline V gene. V was shortened by 2 bases and J by 2 bases, with 12 bases between the two germline ends. The CDR3 is made up of 15 amino acids. CDR3 in amino acids: CASSLSGTENYGYTF. CDR3 in DNA: TGTGCCAGCAGCTTATCCGGGACGGAGAACTATGGCTACACCTTC.

The chain is built from TRBV29-1 and TRBJ2-7; no clear D. CDR1 and CDR2 from the germline V gene are SQVTM and ANQGSEA. V was shortened by 4 bases and J by 1 base, with 17 bases between the two germline ends. The CDR3 contains 15 residues. CDR3 amino acids: CSVVTNPVLSYEQYF. In nucleotides, the CDR3 is TGCAGCGTTGTTACTAACCCCGTGCTGTCCTACGAGCAGTACTTC.

Only one count was recorded for this clonotype. The chain links TRBV6-2 or TRBV6-3 to TRBJ2-1; D not resolved. The V gene's germline CDR1 is MNHEY and CDR2 SVGEGT. Trimming shortened V by 5 bases and J by 2 bases, and 7 bases separated the two germline ends. This CDR3 spans 13 amino acids. The CDR3 DNA reads TGTGCCAGCAGTCCTACACCCTACAATGAGCAGTTCTTC. Residues: CASSPTPYNEQFF.

V gene TRBV9 combines with J gene TRBJ2-7; maybe TRBD1 (6 bases). V shed 0 bases and J shed 7 bases, with 14 bases lying between them. The germline gives CDR1 SGDLS, CDR2 YYNGEE. This CDR3 comprises 14 residues. The CDR3 spells CASSVEPGDHEQYF. The CDR3 bases are TGTGCCAGCAGCGTAGAACCAGGGGATCATGAGCAGTACTTC. The variable domain in full, completed from reference TRBV9 and TRBJ2-7, reads DSGVTQTPKHLITATGQRVTLRCSPRSGDLSVYWYQQSLDQGLQFLIQYYNGEERAKGNILERFSAQQFPDLHSELNLSSLELGDSALYFCASSVEPGDHEQYFGPGTRLTVT.

The chain uses TRBV23-1 and TRBJ2-1; 8 bases agree with TRBD1. TRBV23-1 is reported as an ORF; its role is uncertain. This CDR3 region has 15 residues. The V and J ends lost 2 bases and 9 bases, in that order; junction bases with no gene match: 9. The CDR3 protein is CASSQPTGVRSEQFF. In nucleotides, the CDR3 is TGCGCCAGCAGTCAACCGACAGGGGTACGGTCTGAGCAGTTCTTC.

The V and J genes are TRBV20-1 and TRBJ2-5, with D tentatively TRBD1 or TRBD2 (5 bases each). The CDR3 spans 14 residues. CDR1 and CDR2 (germline): DFQATT, SNEGSKA (reference sequence). The V gene lost 0 bases and the J gene lost 5 bases, with 13 bases spanning the gap. The DNA of the CDR3 is TGCAGTGCTAGAGATATGGGGGAAAGGGAGACCCAGTACTTC. It encodes CSARDMGERETQYF.

V usage is TRBV19 and J usage is TRBJ1-1, with D unclear. Germline V gene data show CDR1 as LNHDA and CDR2 as SQIVND (reference sequence). The CDR3 is 14 residues long. The V end was cut by 0 bases, the J end by 6 bases, with 11 bases between. CDR3 coding DNA: TGTGCCAGTAGTATAGACCCCATTAACGCTGAAGCTTTCTTT. Its translation: CASSIDPINAEAFF.

This rearrangement joins TRBV20-1 to TRBJ2-5; D may be TRBD1 or TRBD2 (5 bases each). Per the germline V gene, CDR1 is DFQATT and CDR2 is SNEGSKA (reference sequence). V lost 2 bases and J lost 5, with 21 bases in between. This CDR3 spans 16 amino acids. Here the CDR3 DNA reads TGCAGTGCTAGACGGGGCGAGGGTGTCGGAAGGGAGACCCAGTACTTC. This gives the protein CSARRGEGVGRETQYF.

The chain carries TRBV11-2 and TRBJ2-4; D tentatively reads TRBD1 or TRBD2 (6 bases each). This CDR3 spans 19 amino acids. V was pared by 6 bases and J by 3 bases, with 27 bases between. CDR1 and CDR2 (germline): SGHAT, FQNNGV. The CDR3 sequence is CASSSPKGGALTDKNIQYF. The CDR3 DNA sequence: TGTGCCAGCAGTTCTCCTAAGGGGGGAGCTCTAACGGACAAAAACATTCAGTACTTC.

This chain uses TRBV11-1 with TRBJ2-5; unclear D gene. This CDR3 comprises 14 residues. Trimming took off 3 bases at V and 5 bases at J, with 13 bases between the two ends. The germline V gene encodes CDR1 SGHAT and CDR2 FQDESV (reference sequence). CDR3 sequence (DNA): TGTGCCAGCAGCTTCGGCAGGTTTGAGGAGACCCAGTACTTC. Its translation: CASSFGRFEETQYF.

The CDR3 loop reads CASSQEAGELFF. In nucleotides, the CDR3 is TGTGCCAGCAGTCAGGAAGCCGGGGAGCTGTTTTTT. The chain joins TRBV13 to TRBJ2-2; D gene ambiguous. V shed 6 bases and J shed 6 bases, with 8 bases lying between them. This CDR3 has 12 amino acids. Germline-derived CDR1 and CDR2 are PRHDT and FYEKMQ (reference sequence).

The rearrangement links TRBV6-2 or TRBV6-3 to TRBJ2-6; D may be TRBD1 (5 bases). The CDR3 extends over 15 amino acids. V shed 6 bases and J shed 0 bases, with 9 bases lying between them. Germline CDR1 and CDR2: MNHEY and SVGEGT. The CDR3 here is CASSSRDSGANVLTF. CDR3 bases: TGTGCCAGCAGCTCCAGGGACTCTGGGGCCAACGTCCTGACTTTC.

The V call is TRBV7-6, the J call TRBJ2-4, with D hard to call. The germline V gene encodes CDR1 SGHVS and CDR2 FNYEAQ. The CDR3 runs to 16 residues. The V end was cut by 1 base, the J end by 6 bases, with 16 bases between. The CDR3 DNA is TGTGCCAGCAGCTTAGAGCATGGTGAGGCGAGAAACATTCAGTACTTC. This translates into CASSLEHGEARNIQYF.

The chain links TRBV27 to TRBJ1-1; D is undetermined. The CDR3 extends over 13 amino acids. In germline, CDR1 is MNHEY, CDR2 SMNVEV (reference sequence). The germline V and J ends were trimmed by 7 bases and 4 bases, with 13 bases remaining between them. CDR3 nucleotide sequence: TGTGCCAGCACCCGATCGGGGAGCACTGAAGCTTTCTTT. This sequence encodes CASTRSGSTEAFF.

The chain carries TRBV6-6 and TRBJ1-1; maybe TRBD1 (6 bases). The germline V and J ends were trimmed by 5 bases and 1 base, with 11 bases remaining between them. The CDR3 has 14 residues. Germline V gene data show CDR1 as MNHNY and CDR2 as SVGAGI (reference sequence). CDR3 in DNA: TGTGCCAGCAGTGTGGGGGCCAGGAACACTGAAGCTTTCTTT. Translating it yields CASSVGARNTEAFF.

This clonotype has a single count. V gene TRBV7-8 combines with J gene TRBJ1-1; D remains ambiguous. CDR3 length: 15 amino acids. V gave up 5 bases and J gave up 0 bases, with 13 bases separating them. CDR1 and CDR2 from the germline V gene are SGHVS and FQNEAQ. CDR3 protein: CASSRTQSMNTEAFF. CDR3 coding DNA: TGTGCCAGCAGCAGAACACAGAGCATGAACACTGAAGCTTTCTTT. The full variable domain, completed using reference TRBV7-8 and TRBJ1-1, is GAGVSQSPRYKVAKRGQDVALRCDPISGHVSLFWYQQALGQGPEFLTYFQNEAQLDKSGLPSDRFFAERPEGSVSTLKIQRTQQEDSAVYLCASSRTQSMNTEAFFGQGTRLTVV.

This clonotype was counted once. The chain carries TRBV5-1 and TRBJ2-1, with 8 positions matching TRBD1. V lost 4 bases, J lost 10 bases, and 7 bases stayed unmatched. CDR3 length equals 13 residues. CDR1 and CDR2 from the germline V gene are SGHRS and YFSETQ. DNA for the CDR3: TGCGCCAGCAGCGAGGACAGGGCAGGAGAGCAGTTCTTC. Protein product: CASSEDRAGEQFF.

This clonotype has more than one count but fewer than ten. The chain recombines TRBV6-2 or TRBV6-3 with TRBJ1-5; 8 bases are shared with TRBD1. Trimming removed 5 bases from V and 1 base from J; junction bases left unmatched: 4. This CDR3 has 15 residues. Germline V gene lookup returns CDR1 MNHEY and CDR2 SVGEGT. Here the CDR3 reads CASSQGQGSNQPQHF. The CDR3, as DNA: TGTGCCAGCAGTCAAGGACAGGGAAGCAATCAGCCCCAGCATTTT.

Here the CDR3 reads CASSLDRASSGANVLTF. Here the CDR3 DNA reads TGCGCCAGCAGCCTCGACAGGGCCTCCTCTGGGGCCAACGTCCTGACTTTC. The chain combines TRBV5-1 with TRBJ2-6; TRBD1 matches at 7 bases. The germline gives CDR1 SGHRS, CDR2 YFSETQ. Unmatched junction bases numbered 7, after V lost 4 bases and J lost 0 bases. The CDR3 is made up of 17 amino acids.

The J gene is TRBJ2-2, the V gene TRBV7-3; TRBD2 matches 8 bases. Losses at the gene ends were 5 bases for V and 4 bases for J; bases not matched to a gene: 6. The CDR3 covers 15 residues. The V gene's germline CDR1 is SGHTA and CDR2 FQGTGA. In nucleotides, the CDR3 is TGTGCCAGCAGCCCGGGGGGGGCCCCCACCGGGGAGCTGTTTTTT. Its translation: CASSPGGAPTGELFF.

The J gene is TRBJ2-7, the V gene TRBV20-1, with 7 bases fitting TRBD2. The CDR3 consists of 15 residues. V shed 0 bases and J 3 bases; nucleotides not matched to a gene: 8. Germline V gene sequence: CDR1 DFQATT, CDR2 SNEGSKA (reference sequence). The CDR3 spells CSARDPAGPNYEQYF. In DNA, the CDR3 is TGCAGTGCTAGAGATCCAGCGGGACCAAACTACGAGCAGTACTTC.

The V gene is TRBV3-1, the J gene TRBJ2-6; TRBD2 is a possible D gene (5 bases). This CDR3 is 15 amino acids long. Trimming removed 8 bases from V and 0 bases from J, with 11 bases in between. CDR1 and CDR2 from the germline V gene are LGHDT and YNNKEL (reference sequence). CDR3 DNA sequence: TGTGCCAGCCCCTTCGGGGACTCTGGGGCCAACGTCCTGACTTTC. Translated, it gives CASPFGDSGANVLTF.

This clonotype was detected only a few times. V is TRBV7-6 and J is TRBJ2-7, with 7 nucleotides matching TRBD1. V lost 3 bases, J lost 7 bases, and 12 bases stayed unmatched. The CDR3 is 15 amino acids. Germline CDR1 SGHVS, CDR2 FNYEAQ. The CDR3 nucleotides read TGTGCCAGCAGCTTCCGGGGACAGTTGGGAGAAGAGCAGTACTTC. Protein sequence: CASSFRGQLGEEQYF. Full variable domain (remainder filled in from reference TRBV7-6 and TRBJ2-7): GAGVSQSPRYKVTKRGQDVALRCDPISGHVSLYWYRQALGQGPEFLTYFNYEAQQDKSGLPNDRFSAERPEGSISTLTIQRTEQRDSAMYRCASSFRGQLGEEQYFGPGTRLTVT.

The chain joins TRBV29-1 to TRBJ2-7; 7 bases agree with TRBD1. The germline V gene encodes CDR1 SQVTM and CDR2 ANQGSEA. Trimming removed 5 bases from V and 2 bases from J; junction bases left unmatched: 6. The CDR3 is 13 residues long. This CDR3 reads CSVLLGQAYEQYF. The DNA of the CDR3 is TGCAGCGTTCTACTCGGACAGGCCTACGAGCAGTACTTC.